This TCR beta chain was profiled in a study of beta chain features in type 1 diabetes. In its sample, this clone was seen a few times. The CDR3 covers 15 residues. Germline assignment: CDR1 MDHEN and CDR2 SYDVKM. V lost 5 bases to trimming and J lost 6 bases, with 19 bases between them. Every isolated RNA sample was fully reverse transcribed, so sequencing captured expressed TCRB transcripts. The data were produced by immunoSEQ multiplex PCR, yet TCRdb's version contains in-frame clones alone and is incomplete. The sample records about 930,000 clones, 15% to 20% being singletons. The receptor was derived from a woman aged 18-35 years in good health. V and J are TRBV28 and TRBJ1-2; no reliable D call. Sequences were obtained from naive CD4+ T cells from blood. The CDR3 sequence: CASSNRRVWVHGYTF. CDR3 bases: TGTGCCAGCAGTAATCGGCGGGTGTGGGTGCATGGCTACACCTTC.